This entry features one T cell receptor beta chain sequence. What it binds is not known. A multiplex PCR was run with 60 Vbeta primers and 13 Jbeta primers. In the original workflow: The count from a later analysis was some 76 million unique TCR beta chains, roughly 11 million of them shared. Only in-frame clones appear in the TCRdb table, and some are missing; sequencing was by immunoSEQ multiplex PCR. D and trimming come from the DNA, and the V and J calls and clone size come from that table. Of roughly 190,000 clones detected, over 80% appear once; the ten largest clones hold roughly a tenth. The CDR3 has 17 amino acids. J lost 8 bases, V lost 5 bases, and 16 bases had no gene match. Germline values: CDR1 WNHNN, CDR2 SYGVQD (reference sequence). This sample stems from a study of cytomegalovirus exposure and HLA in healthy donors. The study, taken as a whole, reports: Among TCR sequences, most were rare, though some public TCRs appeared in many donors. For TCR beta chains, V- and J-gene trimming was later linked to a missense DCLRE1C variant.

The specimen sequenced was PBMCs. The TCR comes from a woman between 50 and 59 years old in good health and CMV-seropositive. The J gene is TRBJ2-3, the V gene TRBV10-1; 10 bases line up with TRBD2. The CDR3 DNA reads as TGCGCCAGCAGTAAGGGGACTAGCGTGACATTGCCGGGTACGCAGTATTTT. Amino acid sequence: CASSKGTSVTLPGTQYF.